These 5 T cell receptor beta chains were sequenced from one sample in a study of cytomegalovirus exposure and HLA in healthy donors (dated by TCRdb to 2015 to 2018). The library was obtained by the immunoSEQ multiplex PCR assay. For the multiplex PCR, a mixture combining 60 forward primers for TCR Vbeta segments and 13 reverse primers for TCR Jbeta segments was used. Not all clones reach the TCRdb copy of this immuneACCESS table, which keeps in-frame sequences only. Checked studies attribute under half of the gap to unresolved V genes and leave the rest unexplained. The sample table holds 100,000 to 150,000 clones, of which about 8.5% were seen once. The ten biggest clones cover 5.5% of the sample. Sequencing was performed on PBMCs. The receptors were gathered from a middle-aged man in good health and CMV-seronegative.

This clone occurred a few times. J is TRBJ1-1 and V is TRBV4-3; D is perhaps TRBD1 (5 bases). This CDR3 has 16 residues. From germline, CDR1 is LGHNA and CDR2 YSLEER. Trimming cost V 1 base and J 1 base, with 13 bases left between them. Here the CDR3 DNA reads TGCGCCAGCAGCCAAGTTGTAGGGGCGCGGAACACTGAAGCTTTCTTT. Residues: CASSQVVGARNTEAFF.

This clone was found a few times. This chain connects TRBV5-1 to TRBJ2-7; a weak D match, TRBD1 (5 bases). The germline V gene encodes CDR1 SGHRS and CDR2 YFSETQ. The V end lost 3 bases, the J end lost 5 bases, and 12 bases lay between the germline ends. The CDR3 is made up of 13 amino acids. CDR3 in amino acids: CASSSQGIHEQYF. The CDR3 coding sequence is TGCGCCAGCAGCTCTCAGGGTATCCACGAGCAGTACTTC. Full variable domain (missing parts from reference TRBV5-1 and TRBJ2-7): KAGVTQTPRYLIKTRGQQVTLSCSPISGHRSVSWYQQTPGQGLQFLFEYFSETQRNKGNFPGRFSGRQFSNSRSEMNVSTLELGDSALYLCASSSQGIHEQYFGPGTRLTVT.

This clone was detected only a few times. J is TRBJ1-1 and V is TRBV19, with D uncertain. Germline CDR1 reads LNHDA; CDR2 reads SQIVND (reference sequence). The CDR3 is 13 residues long. Trimming cost V 3 bases and J 1 base, with 6 bases left between them. CDR3 coding DNA: TGTGCCAGTAGTATGTTACAGAACACTGAAGCTTTCTTT. Its translation: CASSMLQNTEAFF. Combining the CDR3 with reference TRBV19 and TRBJ1-1 gives the whole variable domain DGGITQSPKYLFRKEGQNVTLSCEQNLNHDAMYWYRQDPGQGLRLIYYSQIVNDFQKGDIAEGYSVSREKKESFPLTVTSAQKNPTAFYLCASSMLQNTEAFFGQGTRLTVV.

This sequence joins TRBV5-4 and TRBJ1-5, with a possible D match to TRBD1 (5 bases). The V end was cut by 0 bases, the J end by 9 bases, with 13 bases between. Germline-derived CDR1 and CDR2 are SGHNT and YYREEE (reference sequence). This CDR3 has 14 residues. The CDR3: CASSLGQKLGPQHF. Written as DNA, the CDR3 is TGTGCCAGCAGCTTGGGACAGAAACTTGGGCCCCAGCATTTT.

This clone was counted only a few times. V gene TRBV18 combines with J gene TRBJ1-2; D perhaps matches TRBD1 (5 bases). There are 15 residues in the CDR3. Germline CDR1 reads KGHSH; CDR2 reads LQKENI. The V gene lost 4 bases and the J gene lost 0 bases, with 12 bases spanning the gap. CDR3 region: CASSQGRTTNYGYTF. The CDR3 DNA is TGTGCCAGCTCACAAGGACGGACAACTAACTATGGCTACACCTTC.